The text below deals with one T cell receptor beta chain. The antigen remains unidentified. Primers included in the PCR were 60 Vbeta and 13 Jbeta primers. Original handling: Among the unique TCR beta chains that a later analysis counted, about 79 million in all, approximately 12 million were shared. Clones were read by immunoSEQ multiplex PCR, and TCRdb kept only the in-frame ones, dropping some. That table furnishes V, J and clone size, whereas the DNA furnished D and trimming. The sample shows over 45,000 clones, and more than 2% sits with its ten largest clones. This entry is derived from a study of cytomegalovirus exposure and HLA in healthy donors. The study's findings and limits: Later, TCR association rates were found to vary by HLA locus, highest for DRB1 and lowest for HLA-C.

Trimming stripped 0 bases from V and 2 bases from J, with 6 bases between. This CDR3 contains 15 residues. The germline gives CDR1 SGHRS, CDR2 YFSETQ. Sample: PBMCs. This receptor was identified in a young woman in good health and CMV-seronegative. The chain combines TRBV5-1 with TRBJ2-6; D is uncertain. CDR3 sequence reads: CASSLEEAGANVLTF. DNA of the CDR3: TGCGCCAGCAGCTTGGAAGAGGCTGGGGCCAACGTCCTGACTTTC.